This TCR beta chain was sequenced for a study of blood T cell repertoires in COVID-19. Across the whole study: The origin of the acute and convalescent COVID-19 samples was the United States, Italy and Spain. Nucleic acid was either cDNA or gDNA, and it came from T cells, B-cell-depleted T cells, or PBMCs.

TCRdb keeps only in-frame clones here, not all; method: immunoSEQ multiplex PCR. The table has some 100,000 clones, 80% to 90% seen once. This CDR3 contains 13 residues. J gave up 10 bases and V 0 bases, and 1 base lay outside the gene matches. Germline V gives CDR1 SGHDT, CDR2 YYEEEE. Which cohort a participant joined came from the clinical history participants gave. What was sequenced was PBMCs or T cells enriched from blood (not recorded which). The TCR was taken from a woman between 45 and 60 years old who had recovered from COVID-19. This rearrangement joins TRBV5-6 to TRBJ1-6; TRBD1 matches 7 bases. In DNA form, the CDR3 reads TGTGCCAGCAGCTTGGGGGGACAGTCACCCCTCCACTTT. Translation gives CASSLGGQSPLHF.